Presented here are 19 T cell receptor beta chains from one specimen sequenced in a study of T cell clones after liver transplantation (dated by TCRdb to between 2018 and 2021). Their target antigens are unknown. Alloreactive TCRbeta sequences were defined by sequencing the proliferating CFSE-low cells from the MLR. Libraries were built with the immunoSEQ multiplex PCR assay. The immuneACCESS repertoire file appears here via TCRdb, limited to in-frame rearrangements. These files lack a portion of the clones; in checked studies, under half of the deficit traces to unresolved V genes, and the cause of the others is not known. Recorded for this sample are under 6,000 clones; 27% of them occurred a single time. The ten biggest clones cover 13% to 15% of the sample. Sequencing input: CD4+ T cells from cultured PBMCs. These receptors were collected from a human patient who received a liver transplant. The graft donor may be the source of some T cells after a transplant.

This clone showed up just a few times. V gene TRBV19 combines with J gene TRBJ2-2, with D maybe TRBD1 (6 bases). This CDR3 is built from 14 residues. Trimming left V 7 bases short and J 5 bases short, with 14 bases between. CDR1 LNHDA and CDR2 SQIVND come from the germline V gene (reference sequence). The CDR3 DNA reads TGTGCCAGTACCCCCTTGGGGGCAACCGGGGAGCTGTTTTTT. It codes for CASTPLGATGELFF.

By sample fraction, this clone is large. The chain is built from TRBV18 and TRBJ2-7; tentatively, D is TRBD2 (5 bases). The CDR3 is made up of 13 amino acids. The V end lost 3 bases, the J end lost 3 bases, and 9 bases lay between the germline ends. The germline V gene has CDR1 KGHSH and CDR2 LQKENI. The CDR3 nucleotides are TGTGCCAGCTCACCCGGACTCAGCTACGAGCAGTACTTC. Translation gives CASSPGLSYEQYF.

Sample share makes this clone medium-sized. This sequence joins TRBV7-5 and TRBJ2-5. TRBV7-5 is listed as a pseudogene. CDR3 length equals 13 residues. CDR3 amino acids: CARSYGTEETQYF. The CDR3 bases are TGTGCCAGAAGCTACGGGACGGAAGAGACCCAGTACTTC.

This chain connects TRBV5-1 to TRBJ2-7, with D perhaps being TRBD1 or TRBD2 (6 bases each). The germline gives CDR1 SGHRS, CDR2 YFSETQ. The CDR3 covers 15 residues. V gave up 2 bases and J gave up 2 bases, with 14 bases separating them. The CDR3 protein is CASSFGGAAAYEQYF. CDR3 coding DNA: TGCGCCAGCAGCTTCGGGGGCGCGGCGGCCTACGAGCAGTACTTC.

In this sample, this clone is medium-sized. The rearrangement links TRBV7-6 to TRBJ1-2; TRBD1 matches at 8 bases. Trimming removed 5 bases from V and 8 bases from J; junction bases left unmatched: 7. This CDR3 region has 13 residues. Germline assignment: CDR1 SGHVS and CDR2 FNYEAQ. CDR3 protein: CASSPDRERGYTF. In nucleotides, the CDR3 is TGTGCCAGCAGCCCGGACAGGGAAAGAGGCTACACCTTC.

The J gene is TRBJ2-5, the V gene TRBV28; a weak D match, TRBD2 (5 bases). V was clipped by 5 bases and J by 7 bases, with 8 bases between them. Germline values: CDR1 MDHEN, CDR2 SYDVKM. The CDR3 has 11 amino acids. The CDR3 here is CASSREGTQYF. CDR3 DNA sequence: TGTGCCAGCAGTCGAGAGGGGACCCAGTACTTC.

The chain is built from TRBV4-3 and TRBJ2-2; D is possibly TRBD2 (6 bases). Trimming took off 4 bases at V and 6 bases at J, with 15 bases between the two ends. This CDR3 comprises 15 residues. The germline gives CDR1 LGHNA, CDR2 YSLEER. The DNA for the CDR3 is TGCGCCAGCAGCCTGACCCTGACTAGTCCCGGGGAGCTGTTTTTT. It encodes CASSLTLTSPGELFF.

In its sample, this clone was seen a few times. This chain's CDR3 is CASSLNFYDTQYF. The DNA for the CDR3 is TGTGCCAGCAGCTTAAACTTCTACGACACGCAGTATTTT. This chain uses TRBV7-3 with TRBJ2-3, with unresolved D. The CDR3 contains 13 residues. With 1 base removed from V and 9 bases from J, the gap between germline ends came to 11 bases. The germline V gene has CDR1 SGHTA and CDR2 FQGTGA.

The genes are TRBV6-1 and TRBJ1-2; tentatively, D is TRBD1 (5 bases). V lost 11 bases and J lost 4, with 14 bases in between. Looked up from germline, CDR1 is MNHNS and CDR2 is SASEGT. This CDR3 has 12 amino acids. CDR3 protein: CAGSGTGYGYTF. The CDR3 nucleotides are TGTGCCGGCTCCGGGACGGGCTATGGCTACACCTTC.

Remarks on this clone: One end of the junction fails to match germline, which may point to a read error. CDR3 sequence: CASSQLGGSGANVLTF. CDR3 nucleotide sequence: TGCGCCAGCAGCCAGCTAGGGGGCTCTGGGGCCAACGTCCTGACTTTC. V gene TRBV5-4 combines with J gene TRBJ2-6; tentatively, D is TRBD1 (6 bases). Germline V lookup: CDR1 SGHNT, CDR2 YYREEE (reference sequence). The length of the CDR3 is 16 residues.

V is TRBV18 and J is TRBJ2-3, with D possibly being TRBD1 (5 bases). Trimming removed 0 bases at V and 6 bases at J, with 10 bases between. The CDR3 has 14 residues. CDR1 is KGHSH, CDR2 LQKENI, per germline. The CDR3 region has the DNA TGTGCCAGCTCACCACCATCCAGGGCCGATACGCAGTATTTT. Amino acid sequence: CASSPPSRADTQYF.

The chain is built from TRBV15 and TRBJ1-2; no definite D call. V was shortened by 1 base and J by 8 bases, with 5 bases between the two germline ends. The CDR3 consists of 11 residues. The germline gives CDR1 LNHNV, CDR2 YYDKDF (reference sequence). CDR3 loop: CATSRGYGYTF. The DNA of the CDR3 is TGTGCCACCAGCAGAGGGTACGGCTACACCTTC.

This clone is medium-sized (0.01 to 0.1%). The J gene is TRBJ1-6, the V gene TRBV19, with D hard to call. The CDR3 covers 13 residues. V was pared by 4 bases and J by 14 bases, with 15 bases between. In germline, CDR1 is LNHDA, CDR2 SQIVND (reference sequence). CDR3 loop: CASSKGWAGALHF. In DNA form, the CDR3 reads TGTGCCAGTAGTAAAGGGTGGGCGGGAGCCCTCCACTTT.

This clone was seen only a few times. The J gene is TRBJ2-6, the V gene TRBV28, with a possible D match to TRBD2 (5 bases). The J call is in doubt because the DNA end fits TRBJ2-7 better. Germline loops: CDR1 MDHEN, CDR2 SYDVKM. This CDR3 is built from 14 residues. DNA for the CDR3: TGTGCCAGCAGTCCCCCGGGATCCACGTACGAGCAGTACTTC. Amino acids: CASSPPGSTYEQYF.

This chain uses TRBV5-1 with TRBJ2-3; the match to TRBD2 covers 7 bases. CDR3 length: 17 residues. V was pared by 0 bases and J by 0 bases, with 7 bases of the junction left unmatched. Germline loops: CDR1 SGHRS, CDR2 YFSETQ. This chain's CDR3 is CASSLDPLAASTDTQYF. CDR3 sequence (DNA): TGCGCCAGCAGCTTGGACCCCCTAGCGGCTAGCACAGATACGCAGTATTTT.

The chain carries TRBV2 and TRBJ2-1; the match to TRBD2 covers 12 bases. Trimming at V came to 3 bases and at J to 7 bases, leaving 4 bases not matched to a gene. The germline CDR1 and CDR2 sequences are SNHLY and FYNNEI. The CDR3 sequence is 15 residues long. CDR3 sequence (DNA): TGTGCCAGCAGTGAGTGGACTAGCGGGGAAAATGAGCAGTTCTTC. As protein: CASSEWTSGENEQFF. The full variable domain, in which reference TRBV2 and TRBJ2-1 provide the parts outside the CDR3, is EPEVTQTPSHQVTQMGQEVILRCVPISNHLYFYWYRQILGQKVEFLVSFYNNEISEKSEIFDDQFSVERPDGSNFTLKIRSTKLEDSAMYFCASSEWTSGENEQFFGPGTRLTVL.

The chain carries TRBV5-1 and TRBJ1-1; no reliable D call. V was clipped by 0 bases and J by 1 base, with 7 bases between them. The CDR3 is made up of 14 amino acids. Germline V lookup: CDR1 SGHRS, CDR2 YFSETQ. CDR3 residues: CASSLGAENTEAFF. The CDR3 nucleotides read TGCGCCAGCAGCTTGGGGGCAGAGAACACTGAAGCTTTCTTT.

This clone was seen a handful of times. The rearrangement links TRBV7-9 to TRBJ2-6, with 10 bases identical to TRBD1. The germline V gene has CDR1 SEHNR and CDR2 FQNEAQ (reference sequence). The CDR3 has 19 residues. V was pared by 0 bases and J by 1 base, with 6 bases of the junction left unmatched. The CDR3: CASSLAWDRGLSGANVLTF. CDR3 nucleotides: TGTGCCAGCAGCTTAGCGTGGGACAGGGGATTATCTGGGGCCAACGTCCTGACTTTC.

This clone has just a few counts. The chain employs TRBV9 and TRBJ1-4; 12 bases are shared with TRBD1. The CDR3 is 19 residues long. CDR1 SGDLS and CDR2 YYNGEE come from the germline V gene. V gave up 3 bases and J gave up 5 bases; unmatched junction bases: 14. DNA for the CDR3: TGTGCCAGCAGCGCGGATGGGACAGGGGGCGGGTGGAAAAATGAAAAACTGTTTTTT. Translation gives CASSADGTGGGWKNEKLFF.